The T cell receptor (beta chain) under discussion was sequenced for a study of memory B cells and T cells in multiple sclerosis. Germline-derived CDR1 and CDR2 are SGHRS and YFSETQ. CDR3 length: 15 residues. V was clipped by 0 bases and J by 4 bases, with 13 bases between them. Measured with immunoSEQ multiplex PCR; TCRdb has only the in-frame clones, and not every one. Of 40,000 to 50,000 clones detected, more than 65% appear once; the ten largest clones hold 0.85% to 1.3%. After stimulus-free culture, autoproliferating CFSE-dim and non-proliferating CFSE-high T cells were sequenced separately. Cultures began with about 4.6x10^7 CFSE-labeled PBMCs, unstimulated for more than 6 days, with replicate wells pooled. Concerning this clone itself: What it recognizes is unknown.

This clonotype was sampled from a human donor with multiple sclerosis. Sequences were obtained from PBMCs from blood kept in culture. The chain is built from TRBV5-1 and TRBJ1-1, with a weak D call TRBD1 (5 bases). The CDR3 here is CASSLGGRGGTEAFF. CDR3 DNA sequence: TGCGCCAGCAGCTTGGGTGGGAGGGGTGGCACTGAAGCTTTCTTT. The full variable domain, completed using reference TRBV5-1 and TRBJ1-1, is KAGVTQTPRYLIKTRGQQVTLSCSPISGHRSVSWYQQTPGQGLQFLFEYFSETQRNKGNFPGRFSGRQFSNSRSEMNVSTLELGDSALYLCASSLGGRGGTEAFFGQGTRLTVV.